This TCR beta chain derives from a study of cytomegalovirus exposure and HLA in healthy donors. Study as a whole: Among 350 to 500 genotyped donors, approximately 80% fell in the Caucasian-associated ancestry cluster. Overall study findings and caveats: Most CMV-associated TCR beta chains appeared HLA-restricted in a later analysis. When presence/absence was analysed, sequencing depth was taken to be roughly uniform across donors.

The CDR3 extends over 14 amino acids. The V end lost 5 bases, the J end lost 2 bases, and 10 bases lay between the germline ends. CDR1 is SGHTA and CDR2 is FQGNSA in the germline V gene. PCR was performed using 60 Vbeta and 13 Jbeta primers. Sequenced by immunoSEQ multiplex PCR; TCRdb stores in-frame clones only, minus some. In the table there are 150,000 to 200,000 clones, approximately 80% of which are singletons. Concerning this clone: The antigen is unknown.

These donors counted as nominally healthy when sampled, but unrecorded immune exposures were likely. Sequences were obtained from PBMCs. The chain has TRBV7-2 and TRBJ1-5; D unresolved. The clonotype originates from a young woman in good health and CMV-seronegative. The CDR3 bases are TGTGCCAGCAGCCCCGCCTCGGGCAATCAGCCCCAGCATTTT. It codes for CASSPASGNQPQHF.